The count of the clone carrying this T cell receptor (beta chain) is one. The antigen is not known. The data were obtained in a study of shared clonotypes between healthy human individuals. Study-level information: Per donor, CD8 memory used one plate, CD8 naive used two, CD4 memory used three and CD4 naive used three.

As originally analysed: Junction-only sequences without quality scores came from ImmunoSEQ, so filtering differed. Profiled with immunoSEQ multiplex PCR; TCRdb holds only in-frame clones, not every one. D and trimming were read from the DNA, whereas the V and J calls and clone size are those reported in that table. The sample includes some 2.1 million clones, approximately 95% of them seen just once. Trimming cost V 5 bases and J 0 bases, with 20 bases left between them. The CDR3 has 17 amino acids. Germline CDR1 reads LNHDA; CDR2 reads SQIVND (reference sequence). Points from the study as a whole: When compared with the clonotypes that were shared by all four sorted-subset donors, the non-shared clonotypes turned out to have lower generation probabilities.

The sequenced sample consisted of naive CD4+ T cells sorted from blood. Subset meaning: CD45RA+ positively selected. The J gene is TRBJ2-7, the V gene TRBV19; unclear D gene. This receptor was identified in a man between 18 and 35 years old in good health. The CDR3 region has the DNA TGTGCCAGTAGTCCCTCTCGAGGAGTCAAAGGCTCCTACGAGCAGTACTTC. It is translated as CASSPSRGVKGSYEQYF.